Sequencing of this T cell receptor beta chain was carried out in a study of beta chain features in type 1 diabetes. This clone was seen a handful of times. Its antigen remains unknown. V lost 9 bases and J lost 4; bases outside the gene matches: 1. The CDR3 is 12 amino acids. The germline V gene has CDR1 ENHRY and CDR2 SYGVKD. Every isolated RNA sample was fully reverse transcribed, so sequencing captured expressed TCRB transcripts. TCRdb's table, derived via immunoSEQ multiplex PCR, lists solely in-frame clones and lacks some. The repertoire holds approximately 250,000 clones, 15% to 20% seen once, with approximately 0.086% in the top ten. Points from the study as a whole: When Type 1 diabetes patients were examined, their TCRB CDR3s proved moderately but significantly shorter in all four CD4+ subsets.

The origin of this receptor is a young man with type 1 diabetes. Material for sequencing was naive CD4+ T cells from blood. J is TRBJ2-5 and V is TRBV10-3, with 11 bases that match TRBD1. As DNA, the CDR3 is TGTGCCATGGGGACAGGGGGAGAGACCCAGTACTTC. Protein: CAMGTGGETQYF.